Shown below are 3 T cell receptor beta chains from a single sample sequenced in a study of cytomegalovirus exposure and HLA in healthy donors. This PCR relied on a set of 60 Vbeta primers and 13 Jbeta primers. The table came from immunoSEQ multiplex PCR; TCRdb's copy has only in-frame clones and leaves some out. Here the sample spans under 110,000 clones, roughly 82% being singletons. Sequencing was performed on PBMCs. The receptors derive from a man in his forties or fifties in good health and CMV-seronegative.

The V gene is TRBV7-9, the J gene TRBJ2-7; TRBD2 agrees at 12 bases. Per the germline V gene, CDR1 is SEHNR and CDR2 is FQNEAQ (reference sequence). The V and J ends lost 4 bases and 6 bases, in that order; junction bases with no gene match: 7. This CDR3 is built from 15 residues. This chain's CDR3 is CASSSRLAGVSEQYF. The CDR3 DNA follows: TGTGCCAGCAGCTCTCGACTAGCGGGAGTTTCCGAGCAGTACTTC.

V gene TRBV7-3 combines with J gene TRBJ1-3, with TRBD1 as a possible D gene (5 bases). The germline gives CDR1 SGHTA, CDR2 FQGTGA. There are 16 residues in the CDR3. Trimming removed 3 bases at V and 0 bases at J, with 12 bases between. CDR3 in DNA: TGTGCCAGCAGCTTGTCAGGGCCCGGCTCTGGAAACACCATATATTTT. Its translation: CASSLSGPGSGNTIYF.

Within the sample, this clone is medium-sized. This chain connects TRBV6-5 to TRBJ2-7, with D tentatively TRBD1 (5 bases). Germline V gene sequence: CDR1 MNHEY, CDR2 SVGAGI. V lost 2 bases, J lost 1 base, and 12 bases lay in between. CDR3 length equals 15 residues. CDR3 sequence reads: CASSYDAAGSYEQYF. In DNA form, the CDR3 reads TGTGCCAGCAGTTACGATGCGGCAGGGTCCTACGAGCAGTACTTC.